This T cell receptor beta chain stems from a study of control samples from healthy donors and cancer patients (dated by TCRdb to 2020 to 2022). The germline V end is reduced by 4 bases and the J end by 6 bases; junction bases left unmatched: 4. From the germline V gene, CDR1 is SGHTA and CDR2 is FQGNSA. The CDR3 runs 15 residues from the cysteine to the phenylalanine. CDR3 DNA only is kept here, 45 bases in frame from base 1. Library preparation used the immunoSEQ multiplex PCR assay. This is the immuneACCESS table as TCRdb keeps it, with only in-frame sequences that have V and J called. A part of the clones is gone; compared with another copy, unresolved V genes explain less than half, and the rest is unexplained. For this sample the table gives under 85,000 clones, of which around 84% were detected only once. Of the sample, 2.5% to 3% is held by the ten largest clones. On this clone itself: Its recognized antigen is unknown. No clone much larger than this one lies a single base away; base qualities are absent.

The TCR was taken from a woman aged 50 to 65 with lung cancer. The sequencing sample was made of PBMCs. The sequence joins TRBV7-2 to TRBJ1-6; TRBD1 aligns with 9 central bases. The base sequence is TGTGCCAGCAGCTCCCGGGACAGGGTTAATTCACCCCTCCACTTT. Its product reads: CASSSRDRVNSPLHF.